The present T cell receptor (beta chain) was sequenced within a study of T cell responses to AZD1222 COVID-19 vaccine. General observations from the study: Just a handful of AZD1222 recipients tested seropositive at baseline.

Germline V gives CDR1 SGHTA, CDR2 FQGNSA. The CDR3 runs 19 residues. Trimming cost V 8 bases and J 7 bases; bases outside gene matches: 24. The data were produced by immunoSEQ multiplex PCR, yet TCRdb's version contains in-frame clones alone and is incomplete. The table shows about 200,000 clones, with around 94% occurring only once. Comments on this clone: Antigen specificity is unknown.

This sample comprised peripheral blood, obtained 28 days after the second dose of the MenACWY control vaccine. This chain uses TRBV7-2 with TRBJ2-2; TRBD2 matches at 8 bases. The sequence came from an adult who received the MenACWY meningococcal vaccine as a control. The CDR3 DNA is TGTGCCAGCGATGCAATAAGAGGGGAGCGGGAGACCCACGTCGGGGAGCTGTTTTTT. Translation gives CASDAIRGERETHVGELFF. The variable domain in full, with the rest retrieved from reference TRBV7-2 and TRBJ2-2, is GAGVSQSPSNKVTEKGKDVELRCDPISGHTALYWYRQSLGQGLEFLIYFQGNSAPDKSGLPSDRFSAERTGGSVSTLTIQRTQQEDSAVYLCASDAIRGERETHVGELFFGEGSRLTVL.